The 10 T cell receptor beta chains below were found in one sample sequenced in a study of blood T cell repertoires in COVID-19. Produced via immunoSEQ multiplex PCR; TCRdb's table is partial and in-frame only. This table holds 200,000 to 250,000 clones, 85% to 90% found once. Sequenced input: peripheral blood. These receptors came from a woman aged 65 to 85 with active or convalescent COVID-19.

V is TRBV24-1 and J is TRBJ2-5; perhaps TRBD2 as D (5 bases). V shed 5 bases and J shed 4 bases, with 13 bases lying between them. Per the germline V gene, CDR1 is KGHDR and CDR2 is SFDVKD. The CDR3 is 14 residues long. CDR3 DNA: TGTGCCACCAGTGTTTCAGGAGGAGGAGAGACCCAGTACTTC. Its protein is CATSVSGGGETQYF.

The count of this clone is one. The chain joins TRBV6-1 to TRBJ1-5, with 9 positions matching TRBD1. V lost 4 bases and J lost 8; bases outside the gene matches: 12. CDR1 is MNHNS and CDR2 is SASEGT in the germline V gene. This CDR3 has 16 amino acids. CDR3 in amino acids: CASSAVGTGLFEPQHF. The DNA for the CDR3 is TGTGCCAGCAGTGCGGTCGGGACAGGGCTTTTTGAGCCCCAGCATTTT.

For this clone: This CDR3 is also generated by other DNA sequences in the sample. The CDR3: CASSPWGMGTGVNTEAFF. CDR3 DNA: TGTGCCAGCAGCCCGTGGGGGATGGGAACAGGGGTGAACACTGAAGCTTTCTTT. This rearrangement joins TRBV3-1 (or the pseudogene TRBV3-2) to TRBJ1-1, with TRBD1 matching over 7 bases. V trimming: 4 bases; J trimming: 0 bases; junction bases outside the gene matches: 14. CDR3 length equals 18 residues. Germline V gene data show CDR1 as LGHDT and CDR2 as YNNKEL (reference sequence).

This clone was counted only a few times. V usage is TRBV5-1 and J usage is TRBJ2-2; a weak D match, TRBD1 (5 bases). Trimming took 7 bases from V and 6 from J, leaving 16 bases between them. The CDR3 has 14 amino acids. From germline, CDR1 is SGHRS and CDR2 YFSETQ. CDR3 coding DNA: TGCGCCAGCTCAGAATTAGGGGCATCCGGGGAGCTGTTTTTT. Its translation: CASSELGASGELFF.

The chain combines TRBV13 with TRBJ2-1; tentatively, D is TRBD1 (5 bases). CDR3 length: 14 residues. Trimming took 6 bases from V and 3 from J, leaving 12 bases between them. From germline, CDR1 is PRHDT and CDR2 FYEKMQ (reference sequence). CDR3 loop: CASRLTGVYNEQFF. CDR3 coding DNA: TGTGCCAGCAGACTCACAGGAGTCTACAATGAGCAGTTCTTC.

The chain has TRBV19 and TRBJ1-6, with TRBD1 as a possible D gene (6 bases). The CDR3 covers 15 residues. The germline gives CDR1 LNHDA, CDR2 SQIVND (reference sequence). With 3 bases removed from V and 7 bases from J, the gap between germline ends came to 13 bases. CDR3 bases: TGTGCCAGTAGTATTGCAACAGGGTGGAATTCACCCCTCCACTTT. Amino acid sequence: CASSIATGWNSPLHF.

This rearrangement joins TRBV7-9 to TRBJ2-3; 10 bases are a match to TRBD1. Germline V gene sequence: CDR1 SEHNR, CDR2 FQNEAQ (reference sequence). V dropped 0 bases and J dropped 6; count of bases not matched to a gene: 9. The CDR3 has 17 amino acids. Written as DNA, the CDR3 is TGTGCCAGCAGCTTAGCGCGGACAGGGGGAAGGGCCGATACGCAGTATTTT. Translated, it gives CASSLARTGGRADTQYF. The whole variable domain, filled in from reference TRBV7-9 and TRBJ2-3, reads DTGVSQNPRHKITKRGQNVTFRCDPISEHNRLYWYRQTLGQGPEFLTYFQNEAQLEKSRLLSDRFSAERPKGSFSTLEIQRTEQGDSAMYLCASSLARTGGRADTQYFGPGTRLTVL.

The chain has TRBV10-3 and TRBJ2-3; the match to TRBD2 covers 7 bases. Germline V CDR1 and CDR2: ENHRY, SYGVKD. J lost 2 bases, V lost 4 bases, and 9 bases had no gene match. The CDR3 extends over 16 amino acids. The CDR3, as DNA: TGTGCCATCAGTGCCGACGGGGCGGGGGTCACAGATACGCAGTATTTT. This gives the protein CAISADGAGVTDTQYF.

The chain joins TRBV5-6 to TRBJ1-1, with D hard to call. Germline V gene sequence: CDR1 SGHDT, CDR2 YYEEEE. Trimming stripped 2 bases from V and 4 bases from J, with 12 bases between. The CDR3 contains 14 residues. The CDR3 spells CASSFGMGGTEAFF. The CDR3, as DNA: TGTGCCAGCAGCTTCGGGATGGGCGGCACTGAAGCTTTCTTT.

The genes are TRBV15 and TRBJ2-1; D uncertain. The CDR3 has 15 amino acids. Per the germline V gene, CDR1 is LNHNV and CDR2 is YYDKDF (reference sequence). Trimming left V 3 bases short and J 3 bases short, with 12 bases between. CDR3 residues: CATSSPLGIYNEQFF. In DNA, the CDR3 is TGTGCCACCAGCAGCCCTCTAGGAATCTACAATGAGCAGTTCTTC.